The rows below give T cell receptor beta chains drawn from one sample of a study of T cells in Graves' hyperthyroidism and ophthalmopathy. TCRdb used MiXCR to reprocess the multiplex PCR reads, holding one entry per CDR3 protein. Of roughly 280,000 distinct CDR3 sequences listed, approximately 21% are singletons. The sequenced sample was blood. These receptors were taken from a young man with Graves' ophthalmopathy. Each CDR3 is given with its conserved first and last residue. A D gene is named only where the DNA matches it firmly. Rows may omit the clone size; those that give it use once, few, many or a size class.

v_gene	d_gene	abundance	j_gene	CDR3nt	CDR3aa
TRBV11-2	.	many	TRBJ2-7	TGTGCCAGCAGCCCCGAATTCGAGCAGTACTTC	CASSPEFEQYF
TRBV29-1	.	few	TRBJ1-1	TGCAGCGTTGAAGGTGGGGGTGAAGCTTTCTTT	CSVEGGGEAFF
TRBV5-6	TRBD2	few	TRBJ2-7	TGTGCCAGCAGCTTCAACCCGGGAGCTAGCGGCAACGAGCAGTACTTC	CASSFNPGASGNEQYF
TRBV28	TRBD1	few	TRBJ1-6	TGTGCCAGCAGTTTTTACATGGGACAGGGGTATTCACCCCTCCACTTT	CASSFYMGQGYSPLHF
TRBV3-1	.	few	TRBJ2-2	TGTGCCAGCAGCCAGTACAGGGAAGGGGAGCTGTTTTTT	CASSQYREGELFF
TRBV9	.	few	TRBJ1-5	TGTGCCAGCAGCCCACAGGGAGTGAGTCAGCCCCAGCATTTT	CASSPQGVSQPQHF
TRBV6-1	.	once	TRBJ2-7	TGTGCCAGCACTGAGGGACTTTACTGGGAGCAGTACTTC	CASTEGLYWEQYF
TRBV5-1	.	many	TRBJ1-1	TGCGCCAGCAGCTTGGTGAGGCGGTCCGTGGACACTGAAGCTTTCTTT	CASSLVRRSVDTEAFF
TRBV6-1	TRBD1	many	TRBJ1-2	TGTGCCAGCAGTCTTCGACAAGGGACAGGGGAGCTCTACACCTTC	CASSLRQGTGELYTF
TRBV9	.	few	TRBJ1-6	TGTGCCAGCAGCGCCAGACACAGTAATTCACCCCTCCACTTT	CASSARHSNSPLHF
TRBV2	.	few	TRBJ1-4	TGTGCCAGCAGTGAACAGACAGGAGCAAATGAAAAACTGTTTTTT	CASSEQTGANEKLFF
TRBV28	.	many	TRBJ1-6	TGTGCCAGCAGCCAGAATTCACCCCTCCACTTT	CASSQNSPLHF
TRBV10-1	.	.	TRBJ1-1	TGCGCCAGCAGTGAACGGGGGTTAGCTGAAGCTTTCTTT	CASSERGLAEAFF
TRBV6-5	.	.	TRBJ1-2	TGTGCCAGCAGTTCCCCAACTGGCGGCTACACCTTC	CASSSPTGGYTF
TRBV5-5	.	many	TRBJ2-3	TGTGCCAGCAGCTTGGCCGCTAGCACAGATACGCAGTATTTT	CASSLAASTDTQYF
TRBV3-1	.	many	TRBJ2-1	TGTGCCAGCAGCCCCGATGGGGGGTTCGGCAATGAGCAGTTCTTC	CASSPDGGFGNEQFF
TRBV12-3/TRBV12-4	.	.	TRBJ2-1	TGTGCCAGCAGTTTATTCTCTGTGACTAGGGCCAATGAGCAGTTCTTC	CASSLFSVTRANEQFF
TRBV18	TRBD1	once	TRBJ1-1	TGTGCCAGCTCACCGTACAGGGGGAGCGAGAACACTGAAGCTTTCTTT	CASSPYRGSENTEAFF
TRBV29-1	.	.	TRBJ2-1	TGCAGCGCTTATTCTGGGACACTGGGACCAGAAGGGGTTTACAATGAGCAGTTCTTC	CSAYSGTLGPEGVYNEQFF
TRBV18	.	many	TRBJ1-2	TGTGCCAGCTCGCCCGGGACGGGCTATGGCTACACCTTC	CASSPGTGYGYTF
TRBV12-3/TRBV12-4	TRBD1	.	TRBJ1-4	TGTGCCAGCAGTTTTGCCTCAGGGGGAACTAATGAAAAACTGTTTTTT	CASSFASGGTNEKLFF
TRBV6-2/TRBV6-3	TRBD1	many	TRBJ2-6	TGTGCCAGCAGTCGGACAGGGGGCGTCTCTGGGGCCAACGTCCTGACTTTC	CASSRTGGVSGANVLTF
TRBV7-3	TRBD2	many	TRBJ2-1	TGTGCCAGCAGCGCAACCGTACTAGCGGGAATCAATGAGCAGTTCTTC	CASSATVLAGINEQFF
TRBV12-3/TRBV12-4	.	.	TRBJ2-5	TGTGCCAGCAGTTCCCATCAACTCAGGGGACAAGAGACCCAGTACTTC	CASSSHQLRGQETQYF
TRBV7-9	.	few	TRBJ1-2	TGTGCCAGCAGTCCTAATAACTATGGCTACACCTTC	CASSPNNYGYTF
TRBV5-5	.	few	TRBJ2-1	TGTGCCAGCAGCTGGGGGCGGGATTACTACAATGAGCAGTTCTTC	CASSWGRDYYNEQFF
TRBV20-1	TRBD2	.	TRBJ2-7	TGCAGTGCTAGAGATCTCCTAGCGGGCTCCTACGAGCAGTACTTC	CSARDLLAGSYEQYF
TRBV19	.	.	TRBJ2-5	TGTGCCAGTGGGCAGCAAGAGACCCAGTACTTC	CASGQQETQYF
TRBV5-6	.	.	TRBJ2-1	TGTGCCAGCGGGAGTGGCCCTACCTACAATGAGCAGTTCTTC	CASGSGPTYNEQFF
TRBV20-1	.	.	TRBJ1-1	TGCAGTGCTAGGGTACCGGGGCGCGACACTGAAGCTTTCTTT	CSARVPGRDTEAFF
TRBV2	.	few	TRBJ2-7	TGTGCCAGCAGTACCGGGACGGCTAGCTCCTACGAGCAGTACTTC	CASSTGTASSYEQYF
TRBV20-1	TRBD1	many	TRBJ2-1	TGCAGTGCTAGAGCCACAGGGGGAGGAGGCAATGAGCAGTTCTTC	CSARATGGGGNEQFF
TRBV27	.	many	TRBJ1-6	TGTGCCAGCAGCCAGATGGGGGGCCTTAATTCACCCCTCCACTTT	CASSQMGGLNSPLHF